This is a list of T cell receptor beta chains from one sample in a study of blood T cell repertoires in COVID-19. Produced via immunoSEQ multiplex PCR; TCRdb's table is partial and in-frame only. The data contain fewer than 250,000 clones, roughly 86% of them singletons. The sequenced sample was peripheral blood. The receptors stem from a woman aged 55-70 years with acute or convalescent COVID-19. Both conserved end residues are part of each CDR3. Fields, in order: clone size, J gene, D gene, V gene, CDR3 protein, CDR3 DNA. D genes are given only for firm matches. Clone size is shown for a subset of rows, as once, few, many or a class of expanded clone.

.,TRBJ2-7,TRBD2,TRBV4-1,CASSHRSGSGIFEQYF,TGCGCCAGCAGCCACCGTAGCGGGAGTGGTATATTTGAGCAGTACTTC
.,TRBJ2-5,TRBD1,TRBV7-2,CASSLRTGKETQYF,TGTGCCAGCAGCTTGAGGACAGGGAAGGAGACCCAGTACTTC
few,TRBJ1-5,TRBD1,TRBV10-2,CASGTGRNQPQHF,TGCGCCAGCGGGACAGGGAGGAATCAGCCCCAGCATTTT
.,TRBJ1-2,.,TRBV5-8,CASSLYSVYGYTF,TGTGCCAGCAGCTTGTATTCAGTCTATGGCTACACCTTC
once,TRBJ2-1,TRBD2,TRBV6-5,CASSYSREGRSEQFF,TGTGCCAGCAGTTACTCGCGGGAGGGACGGAGTGAGCAGTTCTTC
.,TRBJ1-1,.,TRBV19,CASSLRLMNTEAFF,TGTGCCAGTAGTCTCAGACTCATGAACACTGAAGCTTTCTTT
.,TRBJ1-2,TRBD1,TRBV6-5,CASRPGQVGGYTF,TGTGCCAGCAGACCAGGACAGGTGGGAGGCTACACCTTC
.,TRBJ2-5,.,TRBV11-2,CASSSSFQETQYF,TGTGCCAGCAGCTCCAGTTTCCAAGAGACCCAGTACTTC
.,TRBJ2-7,TRBD1,TRBV7-9,CASSEQTGTASGEQYF,TGTGCCAGCAGCGAGCAAACCGGGACAGCCTCGGGAGAGCAGTACTTC
few,TRBJ2-3,.,TRBV2,CASSNLIRADTQYF,TGTGCCAGCAGCAACTTAATAAGAGCAGATACGCAGTATTTT
.,TRBJ2-7,TRBD2,TRBV5-8,CASSLGLGGSAYEQYF,TGTGCCAGCAGCTTGGGTTTGGGCGGGAGTGCCTACGAGCAGTACTTC
.,TRBJ2-3,TRBD2,TRBV3-1/TRBV3-2,CASRSLAGSTDTQYF,TGTGCCAGCAGGTCACTAGCGGGTAGCACAGATACGCAGTATTTT
.,TRBJ2-2,TRBD1,TRBV6-5,CASSPKDRGTGELFF,TGTGCCAGCAGTCCAAAGGACAGGGGAACCGGGGAGCTGTTTTTT
.,TRBJ2-7,TRBD1,TRBV3-1/TRBV3-2,CASRLQGAKTYEQYF,TGTGCCAGCAGACTACAGGGGGCGAAAACCTACGAGCAGTACTTC
.,TRBJ2-3,TRBD2,TRBV5-6,CASSGSGGGTDTQYF,TGTGCCAGCAGCGGGAGCGGGGGGGGCACAGATACGCAGTATTTT
.,TRBJ2-7,TRBD2,TRBV6-2/TRBV6-3,CASSLTSGKSYEQYF,TGTGCCAGCAGTCTGACTAGCGGAAAATCCTACGAGCAGTACTTC
.,TRBJ1-6,.,TRBV7-8,CASTTGRTENSPLHF,TGTGCCAGCACCACCGGGAGGACGGAAAATTCACCCCTCCACTTT
.,TRBJ2-5,TRBD2,TRBV4-1,CASSRSLSGGNQETQYF,TGCGCCAGCAGCCGATCTCTCAGCGGGGGGAACCAAGAGACCCAGTACTTC
.,TRBJ1-3,.,TRBV11-2,CASSLDLSSSGNTIYF,TGTGCCAGCAGCTTAGATCTTTCGTCCTCTGGAAACACCATATATTTT
.,TRBJ2-3,.,TRBV19,CASSRLSTGKTDTQYF,TGTGCCAGTAGTAGACTCTCCACGGGGAAAACAGATACGCAGTATTTT
.,TRBJ2-1,TRBD2,TRBV3-1/TRBV3-2,CASSKLAGLGNEQFF,TGTGCCAGCAGCAAACTAGCGGGATTAGGCAATGAGCAGTTCTTC
.,TRBJ2-5,TRBD2,TRBV28,CASRSGGLKTQYF,TGTGCCAGCAGATCGGGGGGGTTGAAGACCCAGTACTTC
.,TRBJ1-4,.,TRBV25-1,CASSELRYATNEKLFF,TGTGCCAGCAGTGAGCTACGGTATGCAACTAATGAAAAACTGTTTTTT
.,TRBJ1-1,.,TRBV11-2,CASSLDGGEIFEAFF,TGTGCCAGCAGCTTAGACGGGGGGGAGATTTTTGAAGCTTTCTTT
few,TRBJ2-3,.,TRBV4-2,CASSQFRGRNPDTQYF,TGTGCCAGCAGCCAATTTAGGGGTCGGAATCCAGATACGCAGTATTTT
.,TRBJ2-3,.,TRBV2,CASSEYGQTTDTQYF,TGTGCCAGCAGTGAATATGGACAGACCACAGATACGCAGTATTTT
.,TRBJ2-7,.,TRBV27,CASSLSDDYRESREQYF,TGTGCCAGCAGTCTTTCCGATGATTACAGGGAATCCCGCGAGCAGTACTTC
.,TRBJ2-1,TRBD2,TRBV4-3,CASSQGSGLAANEQFF,TGCGCCAGCAGCCAAGGCTCGGGACTAGCGGCTAATGAGCAGTTCTTC
.,TRBJ2-3,TRBD1,TRBV9,CASRGGQGPDTQYF,TGTGCCAGCAGGGGGGGACAGGGACCAGATACGCAGTATTTT
.,TRBJ1-1,TRBD1,TRBV7-6,CASSLGTGSVTEAFF,TGTGCCAGCAGCTTAGGGACAGGGAGTGTCACTGAAGCTTTCTTT
.,TRBJ1-2,.,TRBV6-1,CASSDGGTFNGYTF,TGTGCCAGCAGTGATGGCGGGACCTTCAATGGCTACACCTTC
.,TRBJ1-5,.,TRBV2,CASNDRNSNQPQHF,TGTGCCAGCAATGACAGGAATAGCAATCAGCCCCAGCATTTT
few,TRBJ2-7,TRBD1,TRBV6-1,CASSERDSSYEQYF,TGTGCCAGCAGTGAAAGGGACAGCTCCTACGAGCAGTACTTC
.,TRBJ2-3,TRBD2,TRBV5-6,CASSRSGGENTQYF,TGTGCCAGCAGCCGTAGCGGGGGGGAAAATACGCAGTATTTT
.,TRBJ2-5,.,TRBV9,CASSVDVEATQETQYF,TGTGCCAGCAGCGTAGATGTGGAGGCGACCCAAGAGACCCAGTACTTC
.,TRBJ2-1,TRBD2,TRBV11-3,CASSLGRGVYEQFF,TGTGCCAGCAGCTTAGGGCGGGGGGTCTATGAGCAGTTCTTC